A single sample gave rise to the 27 T cell receptor beta chains below, sequenced in a study of Ad26.COV2.S vaccination and SARS-CoV-2 variants. Measured with immunoSEQ multiplex PCR; TCRdb has only the in-frame clones, and not every one. Among around 240,000 clones listed, 70% to 90% were seen once. Indicated treatment: roughly 19 received Ad26.COV2.S at low or high dose, single or two shots; about five received placebo; per-sample allocation not given. Each sample was drawn 63 days after the first injection (of vaccine or placebo). The sample was peripheral blood, taken in a trial of Ad26.COV2.S vaccine versus placebo. The origin of the receptors is a person aged 18-65 years who received the Ad26.COV2.S COVID-19 vaccine or a placebo.

The chain is built from TRBV5-5 and TRBJ2-7, with D possibly called TRBD1 or TRBD2 (5 bases each). The CDR3 loop spans 16 amino acids. Germline V lookup: CDR1 SGHKS, CDR2 YYEKEE (reference sequence). Trimming took off 0 bases at V and 0 bases at J, with 13 bases between the two ends. The CDR3 loop is CASSLAFGAPSYEQYF. Written as DNA, the CDR3 is TGTGCCAGCAGCTTGGCGTTCGGGGCCCCCTCCTACGAGCAGTACTTC. Combining the CDR3 with reference TRBV5-5 and TRBJ2-7 gives the whole variable domain DAGVTQSPTHLIKTRGQQVTLRCSPISGHKSVSWYQQVLGQGPQFIFQYYEKEERGRGNFPDRFSARQFPNYSSELNVNALLLGDSALYLCASSLAFGAPSYEQYFGPGTRLTVT.

This clone was detected only once. This CDR3 reads CASSEVRQGAFF. In DNA form, the CDR3 reads TGTGCCAGCAGTGAAGTGCGACAGGGAGCTTTCTTT. This rearrangement joins TRBV6-1 to TRBJ1-1; 7 bases align to TRBD1. The CDR3 extends over 12 amino acids. V lost 1 base and J lost 10; bases outside the gene matches: 3. In germline, CDR1 is MNHNS, CDR2 SASEGT.

V gene TRBV6-4 combines with J gene TRBJ2-1; no definite D call. CDR3 length: 14 residues. V lost 0 bases, J lost 4 bases, and 7 bases lay in between. CDR1 MRHNA and CDR2 SNTAGT come from the germline V gene. CDR3 nucleotide sequence: TGTGCCAGCAGTGACTCCACAGCTTACAATGAGCAGTTCTTC. It specifies CASSDSTAYNEQFF.

V and J are TRBV28 and TRBJ2-7; 9 nucleotides align to TRBD1. The germline CDR1 and CDR2 sequences are MDHEN and SYDVKM. CDR3 size: 16 residues. J gave up 3 bases and V 1 base, and 7 bases lay outside the gene matches. Here the CDR3 DNA reads TGTGCCAGCAGTTTATTGATGGGACAGGGAAACTACGAGCAGTACTTC. This translates into CASSLLMGQGNYEQYF.

The rearrangement joins TRBV5-1 to TRBJ1-1; D is unresolved. The germline V gene has CDR1 SGHRS and CDR2 YFSETQ. This CDR3 comprises 17 residues. V lost 0 bases and J lost 0, with 15 bases in between. The CDR3 here is CASSLAEGVIVNTEAFF. CDR3 nucleotides: TGCGCCAGCAGCTTGGCCGAGGGTGTCATCGTGAACACTGAAGCTTTCTTT.

J is TRBJ2-3 and V is TRBV5-1; TRBD2 aligns across 13 bases. The length of the CDR3 is 16 residues. J lost 2 bases, V lost 4 bases, and 4 bases had no gene match. From germline, CDR1 is SGHRS and CDR2 YFSETQ. CDR3 protein: CASSLGTSGATDTQYF. The CDR3 DNA reads TGCGCCAGCAGCCTCGGGACTAGCGGGGCCACAGATACGCAGTATTTT.

This chain connects TRBV28 to TRBJ2-6; TRBD1 aligns across 9 bases. CDR1 is MDHEN and CDR2 is SYDVKM in the germline V gene. The CDR3 sequence is 19 residues long. J was trimmed by 1 base and V by 3 bases; bases with no gene match: 10. CDR3 in DNA: TGTGCCAGCAGTTTCCTCTCGACAGGGGGGCGGTCTGGGGCCAACGTCCTGACTTTC. Amino acid sequence: CASSFLSTGGRSGANVLTF.

This clone was picked up a small number of times. The chain carries TRBV29-1 and TRBJ1-1, with D tentatively TRBD1 (5 bases). The CDR3 totals 11 residues. Trimming took 8 bases from V and 6 from J, leaving 13 bases between them. The germline CDR1 and CDR2 sequences are SQVTM and ANQGSEA. As DNA, the CDR3 is TGCAGCATAGCCGACAGTCCTGAAGCTTTCTTT. Translated: CSIADSPEAFF.

The rearrangement joins TRBV24-1 to TRBJ2-1; TRBD2 is a possible D gene (5 bases). Trimming pared 1 base from V and 0 bases from J, leaving 18 bases between. Germline V gene data show CDR1 as KGHDR and CDR2 as SFDVKD. The CDR3 covers 19 residues. The CDR3 spells CATSDFGSPTGSSYNEQFF. The CDR3, as DNA: TGTGCCACCAGTGATTTTGGGTCTCCTACTGGGAGCTCCTACAATGAGCAGTTCTTC.

The rearrangement uses TRBV7-3 and TRBJ1-2; 8 bases are shared with TRBD1. Germline V gives CDR1 SGHTA, CDR2 FQGTGA. The ends lost 5 bases at V and 5 bases at J; junction bases unmatched: 10. This CDR3 contains 15 residues. CDR3 nucleotides: TGTGCCAGCAGCCCGGTGGGGGGACAGGATTATGGCTACACCTTC. This translates into CASSPVGGQDYGYTF.

The chain links TRBV19 to TRBJ1-2; tentatively, D is TRBD1 (5 bases). Trimming shortened V by 2 bases and J by 7 bases, and 14 bases separated the two germline ends. This CDR3 is built from 14 residues. Germline V lookup: CDR1 LNHDA, CDR2 SQIVND (reference sequence). The DNA of the CDR3 is TGTGCCAGTAGTATACAGGCCAGGGCCTTTGGCTACACCTTC. Its translation is CASSIQARAFGYTF.

Concerning this clone itself: Other DNA sequences of this sample code for an identical CDR3. The chain links TRBV27 to TRBJ2-7, with TRBD1 matching 7 bases. The CDR3 sequence is 13 residues long. CDR1 and CDR2 (germline): MNHEY, SMNVEV (reference sequence). Trimming took 7 bases from V and 3 from J; bases not matched to a gene: 6. The CDR3 spells CASKRTGVYEQYF. CDR3 nucleotide sequence: TGTGCCAGCAAACGGACAGGAGTCTACGAGCAGTACTTC.

This clone has just a few counts. The chain recombines TRBV21-1 with TRBJ2-7; the DNA was not used to check the table's D call, TRBD2. TRBV21-1 has pseudogene status. This CDR3 is built from 16 residues. The CDR3 sequence: CASSGGGLAGGYEQYF. CDR3 DNA: TGTGCCAGCAGCGGAGGGGGACTAGCGGGAGGCTACGAGCAGTACTTC.

The J gene is TRBJ1-4, the V gene TRBV7-9; the D is unclear. There are 17 residues in the CDR3. The germline V gene encodes CDR1 SEHNR and CDR2 FQNEAQ (reference sequence). Trimming removed 5 bases from V and 0 bases from J, with 16 bases in between. The CDR3 here is CASSPSGGYATNEKLFF. DNA for the CDR3: TGTGCCAGCAGCCCCAGTGGAGGGTATGCAACTAATGAAAAACTGTTTTTT.

The chain combines TRBV7-3 with TRBJ2-5, with D possibly TRBD2 on 5 matching bases. Between the trimmed V and J ends, which lost 2 bases and 0 bases, there was a span of 19 bases. This CDR3 has 18 amino acids. Germline V lookup: CDR1 SGHTA, CDR2 FQGTGA. In DNA, the CDR3 is TGTGCCAGCAGCTTAGGTCCCACCACGCGGGTAAACCAAGAGACCCAGTACTTC. Encoded protein: CASSLGPTTRVNQETQYF. The full variable domain, with the rest looked up from reference TRBV7-3 and TRBJ2-5, is GAGVSQTPSNKVTEKGKYVELRCDPISGHTALYWYRQSLGQGPEFLIYFQGTGAADDSGLPNDRFFAVRPEGSVSTLKIQRTERGDSAVYLCASSLGPTTRVNQETQYFGPGTRLLVL.

This chain connects TRBV12-3 or TRBV12-4 to TRBJ2-7; no reliable D call. V was trimmed by 1 base and J by 5 bases, leaving 6 bases between them. The CDR3 is made up of 12 amino acids. CDR3 in DNA: TGTGCCAGCAGTTTAGGGCTTGACGAGCAGTACTTC. Protein product: CASSLGLDEQYF.

The chain has TRBV13 and TRBJ1-5; 9 nucleotides line up with TRBD1. The CDR3 contains 17 residues. V lost 5 bases to trimming and J lost 2 bases; unmatched junction nucleotides: 10. Germline V lookup: CDR1 PRHDT, CDR2 FYEKMQ (reference sequence). The CDR3 reads CASSRRQQGAGNQPQHF. CDR3 bases: TGTGCCAGCAGCAGACGGCAACAGGGGGCTGGCAATCAGCCCCAGCATTTT.

This sequence joins TRBV7-2 and TRBJ2-7; D call uncertain. The germline CDR1 and CDR2 sequences are SGHTA and FQGNSA. This CDR3 has 12 residues. Trimming removed 5 bases at V and 3 bases at J, with 8 bases between. DNA of the CDR3: TGTGCCAGCAGCGCCCCGATCTACGAGCAGTACTTC. This sequence encodes CASSAPIYEQYF.

The chain uses TRBV21-1 and TRBJ1-3. TRBV21-1 is an annotated pseudogene. The CDR3 has 17 residues. CDR3 DNA sequence: TGTGCCAGCAATAAGTCGCCGGGGGAGGCGGCTGGAAACACCATATATTTT. Residues: CASNKSPGEAAGNTIYF.

This chain uses TRBV5-4 with TRBJ1-1; weak D call: TRBD1 (6 bases). Germline values: CDR1 SGHNT, CDR2 YYREEE (reference sequence). This CDR3 has 14 residues. Between the trimmed V and J ends, which lost 2 bases and 5 bases, there was a span of 13 bases. CDR3 nucleotides: TGTGCCAGCAGCTTAACCAGTCAGGGGACTGAAGCTTTCTTT. Its protein product is CASSLTSQGTEAFF.

This chain links TRBV6-5 with TRBJ2-1, with 11 bases identical to TRBD1. Germline CDR1 and CDR2: MNHEY and SVGAGI. The CDR3 is 13 amino acids. With 10 bases clipped from V and 7 bases from J, the junction kept 6 bases outside the gene matches. The CDR3 sequence is CAIWDRGRNEQFF. CDR3 nucleotides: TGTGCCATATGGGACAGGGGGAGAAATGAGCAGTTCTTC.

The chain has TRBV2 and TRBJ2-1; D is unresolved. CDR3 length: 13 residues. CDR1 is SNHLY and CDR2 is FYNNEI in the germline V gene. The V end was cut by 2 bases, the J end by 4 bases, with 6 bases between. CDR3: CASSEKAYNEQFF. The DNA for the CDR3 is TGTGCCAGCAGTGAAAAGGCGTACAATGAGCAGTTCTTC.

This sequence joins TRBV7-8 and TRBJ1-1; 10 nucleotides match TRBD1. Germline V lookup: CDR1 SGHVS, CDR2 FQNEAQ. Germline trimming cut 5 bases from V and 7 bases from J; bases unmatched to any gene: 16. This CDR3 has 17 residues. The CDR3 region has the DNA TGTGCCAGCAGCCTGGACAGGGGGTATGGAGGGGAGGTTGAAGCTTTCTTT. It yields the protein CASSLDRGYGGEVEAFF.

The chain is built from TRBV9 and TRBJ1-3; D gene unclear. Germline CDR1 and CDR2: SGDLS and YYNGEE. CDR3 length: 14 amino acids. The V and J ends lost 1 base and 4 bases respectively, with 9 bases between them. This CDR3 is CASSVHAEGNTIYF. Here the CDR3 DNA reads TGTGCCAGCAGCGTACACGCGGAGGGAAACACCATATATTTT.

In its sample, this clone was seen once. The chain carries TRBV28 and TRBJ1-6, with no clear D. Trimming shortened V by 3 bases and J by 14 bases, and 11 bases separated the two germline ends. Germline V gene sequence: CDR1 MDHEN, CDR2 SYDVKM. CDR3 length equals 12 residues. The CDR3 sequence is CASSLSDLALHF. CDR3 coding DNA: TGTGCCAGCAGTTTGTCGGACTTAGCCCTCCACTTT. Using reference TRBV28 and TRBJ1-6 for the parts outside the CDR3, the full variable domain is DVKVTQSSRYLVKRTGEKVFLECVQDMDHENMFWYRQDPGLGLRLIYFSYDVKMKEKGDIPEGYSVSREKKERFSLILESASTNQTSMYLCASSLSDLALHFGNGTRLTVT.

This clone was counted only a few times. V gene TRBV5-8 combines with J gene TRBJ1-2; tentatively, D is TRBD1 (5 bases). The CDR3 sequence is 13 residues long. In germline, CDR1 is SGHTS, CDR2 YDEGEE. V shed 8 bases and J shed 3 bases, with 14 bases lying between them. DNA for the CDR3: TGTGCCAGAGGCGGGGCTCCGTACTATGGCTACACCTTC. This sequence encodes CARGGAPYYGYTF. The full variable domain, its missing parts supplied by reference TRBV5-8 and TRBJ1-2, is EAGVTQSPTHLIKTRGQQATLRCSPISGHTSVYWYQQALGLGLQFLLWYDEGEERNRGNFPPRFSGRQFPNYSSELNVNALELEDSALYLCARGGAPYYGYTFGSGTRLTVV.

In this sample, this clone turned up a few times. This rearrangement joins TRBV30 to TRBJ2-5, with TRBD1 as a possible D gene (6 bases). The V and J ends lost 0 bases and 3 bases respectively, with 11 bases between them. This CDR3 comprises 14 residues. Germline V gene data show CDR1 as GTSNPN and CDR2 as SVGIG (reference sequence). CDR3 DNA: TGTGCCTGGAGTGTGGGGACACAGAAAGAGACCCAGTACTTC. Protein product: CAWSVGTQKETQYF. Variable domain in full (rest from reference TRBV30 and TRBJ2-5): SQTIHQWPATLVQPVGSPLSLECTVEGTSNPNLYWYRQAAGRGLQLLFYSVGIGQISSEVPQNLSASRPQDRQFILSSKKLLLSDSGFYLCAWSVGTQKETQYFGPGTRLLVL.